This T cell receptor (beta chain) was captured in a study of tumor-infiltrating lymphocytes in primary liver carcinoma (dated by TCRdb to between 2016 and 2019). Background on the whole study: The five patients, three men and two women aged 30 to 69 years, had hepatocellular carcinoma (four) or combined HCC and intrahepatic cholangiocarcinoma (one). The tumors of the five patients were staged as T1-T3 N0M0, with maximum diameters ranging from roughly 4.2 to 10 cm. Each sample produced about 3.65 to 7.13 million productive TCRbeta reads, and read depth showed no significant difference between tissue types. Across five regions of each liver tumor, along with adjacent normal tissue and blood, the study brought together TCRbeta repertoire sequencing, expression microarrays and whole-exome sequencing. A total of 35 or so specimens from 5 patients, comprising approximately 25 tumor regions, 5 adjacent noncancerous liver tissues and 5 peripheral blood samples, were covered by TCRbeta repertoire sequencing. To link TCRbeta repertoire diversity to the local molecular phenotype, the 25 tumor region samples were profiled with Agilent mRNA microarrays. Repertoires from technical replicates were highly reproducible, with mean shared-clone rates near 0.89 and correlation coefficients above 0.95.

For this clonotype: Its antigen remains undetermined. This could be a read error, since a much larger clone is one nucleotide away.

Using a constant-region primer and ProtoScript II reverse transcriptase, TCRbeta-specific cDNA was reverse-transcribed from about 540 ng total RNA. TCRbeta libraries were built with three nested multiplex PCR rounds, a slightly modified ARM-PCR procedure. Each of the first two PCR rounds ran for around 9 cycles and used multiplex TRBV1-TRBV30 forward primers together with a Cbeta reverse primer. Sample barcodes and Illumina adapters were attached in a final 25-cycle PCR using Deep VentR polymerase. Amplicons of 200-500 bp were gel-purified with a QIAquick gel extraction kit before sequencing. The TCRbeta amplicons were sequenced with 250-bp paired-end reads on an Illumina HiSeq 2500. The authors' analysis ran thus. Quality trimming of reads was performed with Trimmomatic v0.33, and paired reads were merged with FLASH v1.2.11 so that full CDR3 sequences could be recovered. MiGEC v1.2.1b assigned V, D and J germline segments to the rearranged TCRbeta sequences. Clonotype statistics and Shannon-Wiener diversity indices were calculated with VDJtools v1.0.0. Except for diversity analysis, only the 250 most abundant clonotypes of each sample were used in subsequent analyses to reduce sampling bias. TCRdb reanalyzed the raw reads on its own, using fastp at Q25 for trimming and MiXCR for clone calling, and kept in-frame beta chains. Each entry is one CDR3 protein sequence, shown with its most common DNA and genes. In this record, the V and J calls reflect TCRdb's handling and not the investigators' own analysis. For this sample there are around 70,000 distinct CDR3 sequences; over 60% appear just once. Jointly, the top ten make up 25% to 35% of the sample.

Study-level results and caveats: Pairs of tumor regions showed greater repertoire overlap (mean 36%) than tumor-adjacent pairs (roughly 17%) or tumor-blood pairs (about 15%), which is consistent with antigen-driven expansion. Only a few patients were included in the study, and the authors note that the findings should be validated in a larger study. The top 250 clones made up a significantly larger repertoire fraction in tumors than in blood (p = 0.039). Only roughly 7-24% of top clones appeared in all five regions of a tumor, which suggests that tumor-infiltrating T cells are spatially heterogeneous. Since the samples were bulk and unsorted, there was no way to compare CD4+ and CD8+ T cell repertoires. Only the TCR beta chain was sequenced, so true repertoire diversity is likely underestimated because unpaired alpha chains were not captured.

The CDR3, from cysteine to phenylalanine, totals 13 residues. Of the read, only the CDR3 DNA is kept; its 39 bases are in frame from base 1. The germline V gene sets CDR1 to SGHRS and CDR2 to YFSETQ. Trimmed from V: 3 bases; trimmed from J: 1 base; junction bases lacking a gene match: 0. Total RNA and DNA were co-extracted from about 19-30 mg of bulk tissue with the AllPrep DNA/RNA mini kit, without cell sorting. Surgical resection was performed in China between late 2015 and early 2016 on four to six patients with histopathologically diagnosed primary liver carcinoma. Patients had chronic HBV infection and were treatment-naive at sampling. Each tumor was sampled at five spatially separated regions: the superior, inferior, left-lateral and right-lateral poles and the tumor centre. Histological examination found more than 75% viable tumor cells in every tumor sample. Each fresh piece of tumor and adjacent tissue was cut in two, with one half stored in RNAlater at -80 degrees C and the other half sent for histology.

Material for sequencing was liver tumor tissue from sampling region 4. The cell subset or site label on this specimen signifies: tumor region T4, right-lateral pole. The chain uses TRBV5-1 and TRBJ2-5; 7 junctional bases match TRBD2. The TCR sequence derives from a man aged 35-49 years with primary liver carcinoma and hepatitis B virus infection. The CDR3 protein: CASSSGGQETQYF. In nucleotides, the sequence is TGCGCCAGCAGCTCGGGGGGCCAAGAGACCCAGTACTTC.